This T cell receptor beta chain appears in the sequencing data of a study of blood T cell repertoires in COVID-19. Overall study context: PBMCs, B-cell-depleted T cells, or T cells were the source of the cDNA or gDNA that made up the material.

Clones were read by immunoSEQ multiplex PCR, and TCRdb kept only the in-frame ones, dropping some. The sample records 25,000 to 35,000 clones, 83% being singletons. The material sequenced was peripheral blood. This sequence was found in a man between 65 and 80 years old with active COVID-19.

CDR3 region: CASADSTGNTEAFF. CDR3 nucleotide sequence: TGTGCCAGCGCCGATTCCACAGGGAACACTGAAGCTTTCTTT. The chain is built from TRBV6-6 and TRBJ1-1; D perhaps matches TRBD1 (5 bases). Trimming stripped 8 bases from V and 1 base from J, with 14 bases between. The CDR3 covers 14 residues. CDR1 is MNHNY, CDR2 SVGAGI, per germline (reference sequence).